The rows below give T cell receptor beta chains drawn from one sample of a study of cytomegalovirus exposure and HLA in healthy donors. The data were produced by immunoSEQ multiplex PCR, yet TCRdb's version contains in-frame clones alone and is incomplete. This repertoire includes under 70,000 clones. Material for sequencing was PBMCs. Receptor source: a female donor in good health and CMV-seropositive. CDR3s include the opening cysteine and the closing phenylalanine or tryptophan. The D gene is left open where the match is weak.

NA	TRBJ2-1	TRBV7-3	CASNERVKAGSHNEQFF	TGTGCCAGCAACGAGCGGGTAAAGGCGGGATCCCACAATGAGCAGTTCTTC
NA	TRBJ1-1	TRBV5-1	CASSLEPPKNTEAFF	TGCGCCAGCAGCTTGGAGCCTCCTAAGAACACTGAAGCTTTCTTT
TRBD1	TRBJ1-2	TRBV28	CASRTGKFGQGANYGYTF	TGTGCCAGCAGGACCGGAAAATTTGGACAGGGAGCTAACTATGGCTACACCTTC
TRBD2	TRBJ2-1	TRBV15	CATSRPLSGRAGEQFF	TGTGCCACCAGCAGACCCCTTAGCGGGAGGGCTGGTGAGCAGTTCTTC
NA	TRBJ2-1	TRBV7-2	CASSSGGGGYNEQFF	TGTGCCAGCAGCTCCGGGGGAGGGGGCTACAATGAGCAGTTCTTC
NA	TRBJ1-1	TRBV5-6	CASSEGRVEAFF	TGTGCCAGCAGCGAGGGAAGAGTTGAAGCTTTCTTT
NA	TRBJ1-3	TRBV6-5	CASSSADTGDTIYF	TGTGCCAGCAGTTCCGCCGATACAGGCGACACCATATATTTT
NA	TRBJ1-5	TRBV19	CASSIGGVKGNQPQHF	TGTGCCAGTAGTATAGGCGGGGTCAAGGGCAATCAGCCCCAGCATTTT
TRBD1	TRBJ2-1	TRBV29-1	CSVVKGAKYNEQFF	TGCAGCGTTGTGAAGGGGGCGAAGTACAATGAGCAGTTCTTC
NA	TRBJ2-2	TRBV4-3	CASSQYTENTGELFF	TGCGCCAGCAGCCAATATACAGAGAACACCGGGGAGCTGTTTTTT
NA	TRBJ1-1	TRBV9	CASSANRVGTEAFF	TGTGCCAGCAGCGCCAACAGGGTGGGCACTGAAGCTTTCTTT
TRBD1	TRBJ2-7	TRBV7-3	CASSLTGGQGGTYEQYF	TGTGCCAGCAGCTTAACCGGCGGACAGGGGGGAACCTACGAGCAGTACTTC
NA	TRBJ1-2	TRBV4-2	CASSQEWSQINYGYTF	TGTGCCAGCAGCCAAGAATGGAGTCAGATAAACTATGGCTACACCTTC
NA	TRBJ1-5	TRBV4-3	CASSQERGTLYQPQHF	TGCGCCAGCAGCCAAGAGCGGGGGACGCTGTATCAGCCCCAGCATTTT
TRBD1	TRBJ1-6	TRBV30	CAWSAGTGEGPLHF	TGTGCCTGGAGTGCCGGGACAGGGGAGGGACCCCTCCACTTT
TRBD1	TRBJ2-7	TRBV7-2	CASSFRRDRDEQYF	TGTGCCAGCAGCTTTCGCCGGGACAGGGACGAGCAGTACTTC
NA	TRBJ2-6	TRBV6-4	CASTPEGRGANVLTF	TGTGCCAGCACGCCGGAGGGACGTGGGGCCAACGTCCTGACTTTC
NA	TRBJ1-1	TRBV5-1	CASSFGGVNTEAFF	TGCGCCAGCAGCTTCGGCGGGGTGAACACTGAAGCTTTCTTT
NA	TRBJ1-1	TRBV28	CASSLPSAGGTEAFF	TGTGCCAGCAGTTTACCCAGTGCGGGGGGCACTGAAGCTTTCTTT
TRBD1	TRBJ1-1	TRBV6-4	CASSNRTGEAFF	TGTGCCAGCAGTAATCGGACAGGTGAAGCTTTCTTT
NA	TRBJ1-2	TRBV29-1	CSVIRVEGYYGYTF	TGCAGCGTTATAAGGGTGGAGGGGTACTATGGCTACACCTTC
TRBD1	TRBJ1-2	TRBV27	CASSLSPGQGWGYGYTF	TGTGCCAGCAGTTTATCTCCGGGACAGGGATGGGGTTATGGCTACACCTTC
NA	TRBJ2-1	TRBV6-1	CASSAIVYRDNEQFF	TGTGCCAGCAGTGCGATTGTCTACAGGGACAATGAGCAGTTCTTC
TRBD1	TRBJ2-7	TRBV5-6	CASSLWDRGSYEQYF	TGTGCCAGCAGCTTGTGGGACAGGGGCTCCTACGAGCAGTACTTC
NA	TRBJ2-1	TRBV29-1	CSAFAANAGNEQFF	TGCAGCGCCTTCGCGGCGAACGCTGGGAATGAGCAGTTCTTC